Listed here are 3 T cell receptor beta chains from one sample, sequenced in a study of blood T cells in healthy people across ages. Alongside a J-beta primer mix, a sample-barcoded 5' primer served in a second PCR lasting about 7 to 11 cycles. TCRdb re-called the 5' RACE reads with MiXCR, one entry per CDR3 protein. The sample shows 1,500,000 or so distinct CDR3 sequences, under 55% of them seen only once. The specimen sequenced was blood. Receptors originate from a woman aged 18-30 years in good health.

This rearrangement joins TRBV20-1 to TRBJ2-1; D may be TRBD2 (6 bases). The CDR3 runs to 15 residues. From germline, CDR1 is DFQATT and CDR2 SNEGSKA (reference sequence). The ends were cut back, 8 bases at V and 0 bases at J, with 17 bases in the middle. In DNA form, the CDR3 reads TGCAGTAGAACGGCCTTAGCGGTCTCCTACAATGAGCAGTTCTTC. Translation: CSRTALAVSYNEQFF.

This clonotype was seen a few times. The V and J genes are TRBV29-1 and TRBJ2-7, with a weak D call TRBD2 (5 bases). Near its end, the DNA agrees better with TRBJ2-5, so the J call may be wrong. This CDR3 comprises 13 residues. CDR1 is SQVTM and CDR2 is ANQGSEA in the germline V gene. In DNA, the CDR3 is TGCAGCGTTCTACGGACTTGGGGAGAGACCCAGTACTTC. Protein product: CSVLRTWGETQYF.

This clonotype has just a few counts. The chain is built from TRBV7-2 and TRBJ1-1; D unresolved. Trimming took 3 bases from V and 0 from J, leaving 8 bases between them. Germline V gene sequence: CDR1 SGHTA, CDR2 FQGNSA. The CDR3 runs 14 residues. The DNA for the CDR3 is TGTGCCAGCAGCTTGATGGGGATGAACACTGAAGCTTTCTTT. It translates to CASSLMGMNTEAFF.